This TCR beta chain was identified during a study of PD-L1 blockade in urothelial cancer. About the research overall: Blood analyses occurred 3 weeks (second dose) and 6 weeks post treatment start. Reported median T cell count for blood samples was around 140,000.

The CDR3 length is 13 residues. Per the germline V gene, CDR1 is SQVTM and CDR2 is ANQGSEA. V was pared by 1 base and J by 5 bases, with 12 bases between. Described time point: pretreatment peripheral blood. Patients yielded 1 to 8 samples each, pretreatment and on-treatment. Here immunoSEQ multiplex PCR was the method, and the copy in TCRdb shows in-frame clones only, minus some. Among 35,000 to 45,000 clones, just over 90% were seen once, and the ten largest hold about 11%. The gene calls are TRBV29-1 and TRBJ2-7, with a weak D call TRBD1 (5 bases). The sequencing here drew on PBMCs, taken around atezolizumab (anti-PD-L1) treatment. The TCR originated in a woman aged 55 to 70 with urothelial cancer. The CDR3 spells CSVEVRAGNEQYF. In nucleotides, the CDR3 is TGCAGCGTTGAAGTTCGGGCAGGGAACGAGCAGTACTTC.